Included here is one TCR beta chain sequence, with context. The same CDR3 is also encoded by other DNA sequences in this sample. The sample originates from a study of T cell responses to AZD1222 COVID-19 vaccine. Trimming shortened V by 0 bases and J by 2 bases, and 7 bases separated the two germline ends. The CDR3 has 14 residues. Germline values: CDR1 LGHNA, CDR2 YNFKEQ. Sequenced by immunoSEQ multiplex PCR; TCRdb stores in-frame clones only, minus some. The profile shows 150,000 to 200,000 clones, about 92% of them singletons. This chain connects TRBV4-2 to TRBJ1-2, with unresolved D. This receptor was identified in an adult in good health. Sequenced material: peripheral blood, taken on day 0 of AZD1222 vaccination. This CDR3 reads CASSQDLGNYGYTF. In nucleotides, the CDR3 is TGTGCCAGCAGCCAAGATCTGGGGAACTATGGCTACACCTTC.